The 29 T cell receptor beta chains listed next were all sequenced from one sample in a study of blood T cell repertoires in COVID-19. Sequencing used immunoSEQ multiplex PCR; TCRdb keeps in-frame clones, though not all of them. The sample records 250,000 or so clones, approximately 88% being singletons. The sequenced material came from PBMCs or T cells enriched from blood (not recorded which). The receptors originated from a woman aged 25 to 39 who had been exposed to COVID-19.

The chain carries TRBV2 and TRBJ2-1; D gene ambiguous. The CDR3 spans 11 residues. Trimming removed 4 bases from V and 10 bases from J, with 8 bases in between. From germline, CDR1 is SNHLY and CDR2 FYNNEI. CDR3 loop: CASSVFQEQFF. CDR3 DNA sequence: TGTGCCAGCAGTGTGTTTCAGGAGCAGTTCTTC.

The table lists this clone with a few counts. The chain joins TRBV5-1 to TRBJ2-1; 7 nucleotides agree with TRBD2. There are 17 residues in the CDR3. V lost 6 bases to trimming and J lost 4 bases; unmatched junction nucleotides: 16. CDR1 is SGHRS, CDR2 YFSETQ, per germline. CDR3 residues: CASMFGVHTSAYNEQFF. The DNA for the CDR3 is TGCGCCAGCATGTTTGGGGTTCACACTAGCGCGTACAATGAGCAGTTCTTC.

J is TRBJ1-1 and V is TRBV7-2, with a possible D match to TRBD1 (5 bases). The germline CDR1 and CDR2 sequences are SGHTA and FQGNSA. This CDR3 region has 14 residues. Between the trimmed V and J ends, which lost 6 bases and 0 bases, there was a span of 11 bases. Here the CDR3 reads CASSRGGMNTEAFF. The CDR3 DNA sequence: TGTGCCAGCAGTAGGGGTGGGATGAACACTGAAGCTTTCTTT.

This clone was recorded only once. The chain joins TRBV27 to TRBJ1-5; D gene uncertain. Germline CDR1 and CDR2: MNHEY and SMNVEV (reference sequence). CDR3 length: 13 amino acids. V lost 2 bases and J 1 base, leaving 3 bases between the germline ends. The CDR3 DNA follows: TGTGCCAGCAGTTTAATAAGCAATCAGCCCCAGCATTTT. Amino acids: CASSLISNQPQHF.

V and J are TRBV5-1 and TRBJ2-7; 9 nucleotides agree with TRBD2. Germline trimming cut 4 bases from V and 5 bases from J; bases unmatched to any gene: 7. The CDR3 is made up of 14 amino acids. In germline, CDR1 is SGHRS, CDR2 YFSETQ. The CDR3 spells CASSLSGSHDEQYF. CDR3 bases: TGCGCCAGCAGCCTTAGCGGGAGCCACGACGAGCAGTACTTC.

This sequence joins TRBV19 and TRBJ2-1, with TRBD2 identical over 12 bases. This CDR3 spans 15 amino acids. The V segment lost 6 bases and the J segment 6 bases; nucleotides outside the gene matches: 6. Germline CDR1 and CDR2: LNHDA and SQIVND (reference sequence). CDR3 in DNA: TGTGCCAGTAGCCTGACTAGCGGGAGTCTCAATGAGCAGTTCTTC. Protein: CASSLTSGSLNEQFF.

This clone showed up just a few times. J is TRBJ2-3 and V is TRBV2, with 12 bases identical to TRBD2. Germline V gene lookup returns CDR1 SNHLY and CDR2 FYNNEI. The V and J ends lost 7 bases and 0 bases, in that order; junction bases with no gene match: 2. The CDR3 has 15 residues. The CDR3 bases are TGTGCCAGCATAGGGACTAGCGGGAGCACAGATACGCAGTATTTT. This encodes CASIGTSGSTDTQYF.

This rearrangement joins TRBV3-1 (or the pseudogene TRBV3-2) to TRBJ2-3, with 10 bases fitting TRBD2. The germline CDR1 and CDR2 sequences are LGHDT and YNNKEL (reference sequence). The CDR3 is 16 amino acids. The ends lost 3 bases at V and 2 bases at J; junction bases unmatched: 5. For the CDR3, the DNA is TGTGCCAGCAGCCACGGACTAGCGGCCCTCACAGATACGCAGTATTTT. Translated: CASSHGLAALTDTQYF.

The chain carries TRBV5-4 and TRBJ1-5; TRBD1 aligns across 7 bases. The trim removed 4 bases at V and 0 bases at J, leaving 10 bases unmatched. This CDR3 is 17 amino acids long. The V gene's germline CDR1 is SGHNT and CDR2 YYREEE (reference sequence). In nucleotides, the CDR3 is TGTGCCAGCAGCCAACCCGGGACAGTTTATAGCAATCAGCCCCAGCATTTT. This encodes CASSQPGTVYSNQPQHF.

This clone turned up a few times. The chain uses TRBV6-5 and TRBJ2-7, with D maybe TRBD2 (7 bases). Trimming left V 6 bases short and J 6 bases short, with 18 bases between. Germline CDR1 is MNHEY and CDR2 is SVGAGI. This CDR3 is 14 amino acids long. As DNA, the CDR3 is TGTGCCAGCAGGGTTAGGGGAGGGGGAGGCGAGCAGTACTTC. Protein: CASRVRGGGGEQYF.

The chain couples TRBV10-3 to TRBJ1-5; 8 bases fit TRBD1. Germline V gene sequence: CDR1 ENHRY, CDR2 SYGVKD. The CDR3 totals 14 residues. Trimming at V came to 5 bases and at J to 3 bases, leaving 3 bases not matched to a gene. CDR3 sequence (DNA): TGTGCCATCAGTAGGCAGGGGGCCAATCAGCCCCAGCATTTT. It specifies CAISRQGANQPQHF.

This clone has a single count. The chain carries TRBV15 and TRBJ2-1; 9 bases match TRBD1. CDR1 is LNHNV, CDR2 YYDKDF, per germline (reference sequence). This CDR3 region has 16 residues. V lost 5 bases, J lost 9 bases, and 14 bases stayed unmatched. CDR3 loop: CATSRFSGTGSTEQFF. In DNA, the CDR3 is TGTGCCACCAGCCGATTCTCCGGGACAGGGTCCACTGAGCAGTTCTTC.

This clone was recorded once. The CDR3 DNA reads TGTGCCAGCAGTGCCCAGGGGGCCAAAGCTTTCTTT. Translation gives CASSAQGAKAFF. V usage is TRBV2 and J usage is TRBJ1-1, with TRBD1 matching over 8 bases. The germline V gene has CDR1 SNHLY and CDR2 FYNNEI. The CDR3 covers 12 residues. V dropped 4 bases and J dropped 9; count of bases not matched to a gene: 4.

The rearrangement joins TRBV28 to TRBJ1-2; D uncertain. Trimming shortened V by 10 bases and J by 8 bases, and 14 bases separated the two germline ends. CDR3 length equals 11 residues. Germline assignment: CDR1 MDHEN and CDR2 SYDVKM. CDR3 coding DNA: TGTGCCATCCGTGGGCCTCAAGGCTACACCTTC. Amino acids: CAIRGPQGYTF.

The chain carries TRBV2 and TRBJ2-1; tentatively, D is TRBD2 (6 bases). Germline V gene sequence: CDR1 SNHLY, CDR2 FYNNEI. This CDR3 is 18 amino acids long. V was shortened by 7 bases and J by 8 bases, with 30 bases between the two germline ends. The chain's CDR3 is CASIAGTVFSSADDEQFF. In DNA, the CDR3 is TGTGCCAGCATTGCCGGGACTGTCTTCTCCTCTGCGGACGATGAGCAGTTCTTC.

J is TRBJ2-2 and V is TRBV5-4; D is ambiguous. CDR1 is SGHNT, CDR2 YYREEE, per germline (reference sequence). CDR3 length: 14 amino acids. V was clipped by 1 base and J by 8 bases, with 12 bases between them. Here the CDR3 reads CASSLNARLGELFF. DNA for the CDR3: TGTGCCAGCAGCTTGAACGCTAGGCTAGGGGAGCTGTTTTTT.

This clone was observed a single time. The CDR3, as DNA: TGTGCCTGGAGGCCCGGGTATAATTCACCCCTCCACTTT. Its translation: CAWRPGYNSPLHF. The chain uses TRBV30 and TRBJ1-6, with D unclear. There are 13 residues in the CDR3. V dropped 3 bases and J dropped 4 bases, with 7 bases sitting between them. Germline V lookup: CDR1 GTSNPN, CDR2 SVGIG (reference sequence).

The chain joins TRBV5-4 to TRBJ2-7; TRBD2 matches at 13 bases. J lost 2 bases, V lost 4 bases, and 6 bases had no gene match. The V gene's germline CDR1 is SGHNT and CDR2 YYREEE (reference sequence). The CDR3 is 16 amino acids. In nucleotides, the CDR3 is TGTGCCAGCAGCCGGACTAGCGGGAGTACCCCCTACGAGCAGTACTTC. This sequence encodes CASSRTSGSTPYEQYF.

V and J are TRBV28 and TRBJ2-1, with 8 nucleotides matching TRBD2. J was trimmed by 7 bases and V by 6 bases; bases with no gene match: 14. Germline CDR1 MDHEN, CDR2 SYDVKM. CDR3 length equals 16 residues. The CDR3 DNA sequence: TGTGCCAGCAGCGCACGCTCGGGACTAGAAATTAATGAGCAGTTCTTC. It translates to CASSARSGLEINEQFF.

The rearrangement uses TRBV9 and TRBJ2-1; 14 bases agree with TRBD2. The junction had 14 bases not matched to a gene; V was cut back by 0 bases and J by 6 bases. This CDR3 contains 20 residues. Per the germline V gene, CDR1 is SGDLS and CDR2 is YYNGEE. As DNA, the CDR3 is TGTGCCAGCAGCGTAGTTGGGACAGGGGGACTAGCGGGAGCCCTCAATGAGCAGTTCTTC. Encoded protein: CASSVVGTGGLAGALNEQFF.

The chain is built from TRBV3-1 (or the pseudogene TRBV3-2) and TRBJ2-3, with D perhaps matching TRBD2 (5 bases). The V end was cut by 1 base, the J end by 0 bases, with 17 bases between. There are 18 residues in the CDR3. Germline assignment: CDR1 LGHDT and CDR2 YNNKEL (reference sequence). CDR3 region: CASSQVERSIPSTDTQYF. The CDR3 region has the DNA TGTGCCAGCAGCCAAGTTGAGCGGAGCATTCCTAGCACAGATACGCAGTATTTT.

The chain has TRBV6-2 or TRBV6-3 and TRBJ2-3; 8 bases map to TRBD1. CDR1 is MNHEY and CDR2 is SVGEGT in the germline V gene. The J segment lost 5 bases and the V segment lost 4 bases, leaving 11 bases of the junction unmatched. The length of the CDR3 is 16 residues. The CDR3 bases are TGTGCCAGCAGTTTCATAGCGACAGGGGTGCAAGATACGCAGTATTTT. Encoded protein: CASSFIATGVQDTQYF.

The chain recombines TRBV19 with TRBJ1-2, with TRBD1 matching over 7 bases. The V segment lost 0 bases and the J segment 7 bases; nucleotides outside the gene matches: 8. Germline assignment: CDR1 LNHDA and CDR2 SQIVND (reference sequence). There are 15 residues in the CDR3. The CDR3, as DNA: TGTGCCAGTAGTATAGACACAGGGGATGGCTCTGGCTACACCTTC. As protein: CASSIDTGDGSGYTF.

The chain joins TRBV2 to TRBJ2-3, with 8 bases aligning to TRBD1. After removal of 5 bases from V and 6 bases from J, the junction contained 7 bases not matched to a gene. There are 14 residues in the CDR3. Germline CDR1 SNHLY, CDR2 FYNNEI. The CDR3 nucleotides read TGTGCCAGCAGTCGTTCGCAGGGGGCTGATACGCAGTATTTT. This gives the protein CASSRSQGADTQYF.

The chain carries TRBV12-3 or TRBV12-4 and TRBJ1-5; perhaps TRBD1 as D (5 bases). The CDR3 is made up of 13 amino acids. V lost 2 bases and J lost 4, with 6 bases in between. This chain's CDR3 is CASSLTGNQPQHF. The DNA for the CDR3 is TGTGCCAGCAGTTTAACAGGTAATCAGCCCCAGCATTTT.

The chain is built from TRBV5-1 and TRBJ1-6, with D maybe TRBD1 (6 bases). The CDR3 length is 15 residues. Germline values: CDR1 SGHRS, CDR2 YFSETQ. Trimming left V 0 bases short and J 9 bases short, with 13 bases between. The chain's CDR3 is CASSLGTGSGSPLHF. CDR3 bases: TGCGCCAGCAGCTTGGGAACAGGGAGCGGTTCACCCCTCCACTTT.

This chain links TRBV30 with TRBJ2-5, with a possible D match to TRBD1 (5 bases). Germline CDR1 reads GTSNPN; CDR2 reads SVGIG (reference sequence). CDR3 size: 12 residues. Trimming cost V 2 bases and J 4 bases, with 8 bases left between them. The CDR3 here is CAWSQGSETQYF. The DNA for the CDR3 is TGTGCCTGGAGTCAGGGATCAGAGACCCAGTACTTC. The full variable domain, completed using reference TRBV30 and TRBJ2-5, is SQTIHQWPATLVQPVGSPLSLECTVEGTSNPNLYWYRQAAGRGLQLLFYSVGIGQISSEVPQNLSASRPQDRQFILSSKKLLLSDSGFYLCAWSQGSETQYFGPGTRLLVL.

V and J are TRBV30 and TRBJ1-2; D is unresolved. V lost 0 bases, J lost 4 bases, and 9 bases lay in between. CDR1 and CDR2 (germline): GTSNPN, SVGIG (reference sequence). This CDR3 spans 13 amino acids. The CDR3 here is CAWSVIRSYGYTF. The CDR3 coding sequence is TGTGCCTGGAGTGTAATCCGGTCCTATGGCTACACCTTC.

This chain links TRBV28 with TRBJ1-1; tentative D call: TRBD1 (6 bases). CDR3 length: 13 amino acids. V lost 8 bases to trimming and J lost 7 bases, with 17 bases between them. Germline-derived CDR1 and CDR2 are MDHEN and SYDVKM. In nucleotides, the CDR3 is TGTGCCAGCGTTGGGGACACTACTATTGAAGCTTTCTTT. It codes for CASVGDTTIEAFF.